The 2 T cell receptor beta chains below come from one sample, sequenced in a study of OX40 agonist ivuxolimab in advanced cancers. Some clones are missing from TCRdb's copy, which holds only in-frame ones; the method was immunoSEQ multiplex PCR. Among 65,000 to 95,000 clones listed, under 85% were seen once. Sequenced material: CD4+ or CD8+ T cells sorted from blood, taken in a trial of the OX40 agonist ivuxolimab. The receptors were sampled from an adult with an advanced solid tumor such as melanoma, head and neck, liver or kidney cancer.

The gene calls are TRBV28 and TRBJ1-2; 11 bases fit TRBD1. This CDR3 has 15 amino acids. Unmatched junction bases numbered 8, after V lost 6 bases and J lost 5 bases. Germline V gene data show CDR1 as MDHEN and CDR2 as SYDVKM. The CDR3 DNA follows: TGTGCCAGCAGCCACGGACAGGGGGCAAAGTATGGCTACACCTTC. Translation: CASSHGQGAKYGYTF.

V and J are TRBV27 and TRBJ1-5, with a tentative D call TRBD1 (6 bases). Germline CDR1 reads MNHEY; CDR2 reads SMNVEV (reference sequence). V was cut by 3 bases and J by 2 bases, with 11 bases left in between. This CDR3 is built from 15 residues. The CDR3 here is CASSFGRQGNQPQHF. The CDR3 DNA reads as TGTGCCAGCAGTTTTGGCCGACAGGGCAATCAGCCCCAGCATTTT.